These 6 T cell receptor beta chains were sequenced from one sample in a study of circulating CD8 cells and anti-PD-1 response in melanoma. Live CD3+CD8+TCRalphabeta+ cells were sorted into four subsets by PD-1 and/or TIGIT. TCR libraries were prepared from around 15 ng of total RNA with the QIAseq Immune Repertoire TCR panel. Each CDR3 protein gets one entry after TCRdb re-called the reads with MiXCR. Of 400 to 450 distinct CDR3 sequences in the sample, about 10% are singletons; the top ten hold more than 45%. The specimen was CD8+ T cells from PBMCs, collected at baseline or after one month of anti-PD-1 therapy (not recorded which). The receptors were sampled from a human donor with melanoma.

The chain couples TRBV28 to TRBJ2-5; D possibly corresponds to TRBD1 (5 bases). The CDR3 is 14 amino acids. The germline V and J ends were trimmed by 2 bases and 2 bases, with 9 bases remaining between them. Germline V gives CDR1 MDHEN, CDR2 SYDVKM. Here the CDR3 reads CASSLPDMQETQYF. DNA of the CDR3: TGTGCCAGCAGTTTACCGGACATGCAAGAGACCCAGTACTTC.

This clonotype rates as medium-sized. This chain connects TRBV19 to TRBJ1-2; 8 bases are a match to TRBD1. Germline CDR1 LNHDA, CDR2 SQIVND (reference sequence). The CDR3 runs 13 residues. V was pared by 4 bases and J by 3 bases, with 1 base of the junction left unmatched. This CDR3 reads CASSTGGDYGYTF. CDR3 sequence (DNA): TGTGCCAGTAGTACAGGGGGCGACTATGGCTACACCTTC.

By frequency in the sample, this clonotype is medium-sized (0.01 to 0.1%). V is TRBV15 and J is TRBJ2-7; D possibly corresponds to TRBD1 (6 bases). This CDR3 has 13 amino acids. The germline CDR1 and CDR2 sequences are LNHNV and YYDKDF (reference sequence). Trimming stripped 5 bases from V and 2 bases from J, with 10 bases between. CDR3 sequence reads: CATSFGTPYEQYF. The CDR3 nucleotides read TGTGCCACCAGCTTCGGGACACCCTACGAGCAGTACTTC.

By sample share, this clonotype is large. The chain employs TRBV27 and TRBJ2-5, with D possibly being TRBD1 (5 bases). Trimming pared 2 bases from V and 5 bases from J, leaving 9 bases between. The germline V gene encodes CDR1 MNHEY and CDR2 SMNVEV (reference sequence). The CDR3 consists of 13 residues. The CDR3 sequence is CASSLGAYETQYF. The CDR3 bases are TGTGCCAGCAGTTTAGGGGCCTACGAGACCCAGTACTTC.

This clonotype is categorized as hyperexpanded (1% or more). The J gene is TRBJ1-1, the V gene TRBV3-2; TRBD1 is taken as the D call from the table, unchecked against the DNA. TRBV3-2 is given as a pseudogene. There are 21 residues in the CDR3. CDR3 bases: TGTGCCAGCAGCCACGCAGGGGCATCACAGGGCAACCTCTTATCGAACACTGAAGCTTTCTTT. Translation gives CASSHAGASQGNLLSNTEAFF.

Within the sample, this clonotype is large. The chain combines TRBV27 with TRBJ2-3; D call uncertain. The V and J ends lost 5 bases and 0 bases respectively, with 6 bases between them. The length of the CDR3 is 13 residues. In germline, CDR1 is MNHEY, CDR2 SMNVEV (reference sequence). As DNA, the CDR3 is TGTGCCAGCAGTCCGATTAGCACAGATACGCAGTATTTT. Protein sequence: CASSPISTDTQYF.